The T cell receptor (beta chain) described here comes from a study of blood T cells in healthy people across ages. Study results and limitations: Roughly linearly, TCR beta diversity per million T cells fell as age increased.

There are 15 residues in the CDR3. The germline V gene encodes CDR1 SGHRS and CDR2 YFSETQ. The germline V and J ends were trimmed by 0 bases and 4 bases, with 10 bases remaining between them. Details on this clonotype: Its antigen remains unknown.

The authors ran a second PCR of 7 to 11 cycles using a sample-barcoded 5' primer and a J-beta primer mix. TCRdb used MiXCR to reprocess the 5' RACE reads, holding one entry per CDR3 protein. Among 710,000 or so distinct CDR3 sequences, roughly 20% were seen once, and the ten largest hold roughly a fifth. This sequence joins TRBV5-1 and TRBJ2-2; D gene unclear. Input material: blood. This receptor was identified in a man in his 70s in good health. The CDR3 bases are TGCGCCAGCAGCTTGGCTTTAGGGCGCACCGGGGAGCTGTTTTTT. Its protein product is CASSLALGRTGELFF.